The next 7 T cell receptor beta chains were all read from a single sample in a study of T cells in Graves' hyperthyroidism and ophthalmopathy. Researchers took RNA transcripts and amplified the TCR beta CDR3 regions from them. When the TCR CDR3 underwent first-round RT-PCR, the HTBI primer set was used. TCRdb independently ran MiXCR on the multiplex PCR reads; one entry per CDR3 protein. The data hold some 800,000 distinct CDR3 sequences, with over 35% observed a single time. The source material was blood. Receptors were obtained from a man aged 18-30 years with Graves' hyperthyroidism.

The J gene is TRBJ2-7, the V gene TRBV12-3 or TRBV12-4, with TRBD2 matching 9 bases. This CDR3 spans 14 amino acids. The V and J ends lost 4 bases and 6 bases, in that order; junction bases with no gene match: 7. In DNA form, the CDR3 reads TGTGCCAGCAGTTACGGCGGGGGGGCCAGCGAGCAGTACTTC. This translates into CASSYGGGASEQYF.

On this clonotype: The junction does not match germline at one end; this may be a read error. V and J are TRBV10-3 and TRBJ1-1; tentative D call: TRBD1 (5 bases). This CDR3 contains 14 residues. The germline CDR1 and CDR2 sequences are ENHRY and SYGVKD. The CDR3 here is CASSATTGWTEAFF. The CDR3 nucleotides are TGTGCCAGCAGTGCTACCACAGGTTGGACTGAAGCTTTCTTT.

This chain links TRBV6-1 with TRBJ1-4; the D is unclear. V was cut by 6 bases and J by 13 bases, with 6 bases left in between. The CDR3 has 9 amino acids. From germline, CDR1 is MNHNS and CDR2 SASEGT. The CDR3 sequence: CASSPGLFF. The CDR3 DNA follows: TGTGCCAGCAGCCCGGGACTGTTTTTT.

A note on this clonotype: One junction end does not reproduce the germline sequence, and a read error may be involved. The V gene is TRBV4-1, the J gene TRBJ2-2; D is uncertain. Germline V lookup: CDR1 MGHRA, CDR2 YSYEKL. This CDR3 is 16 amino acids long. CDR3 nucleotide sequence: TGTGCCAGCAGCCAAGATGGAACGGAGCCAGTGGGGGAGCTGTTTTTT. Its translation is CASSQDGTEPVGELFF.

Concerning this clonotype: The junction shows a germline mismatch at one end, possibly a read error. The rearrangement uses TRBV25-1 and TRBJ2-5; D remains ambiguous. CDR1 and CDR2 from the germline V gene are MGHDK and SYGVNS. The length of the CDR3 is 11 residues. The CDR3 sequence is CTSLQQETQYF. DNA for the CDR3: TGTACCAGCTTACAGCAAGAGACCCAGTACTTC.

The chain uses TRBV7-9 and TRBJ1-1, with D perhaps TRBD1 (5 bases). The V gene's germline CDR1 is SEHNR and CDR2 FQNEAQ (reference sequence). This CDR3 has 13 residues. The V end lost 4 bases, the J end lost 4 bases, and 10 bases lay between the germline ends. CDR3 sequence: CASSWPGGTEAFF. Here the CDR3 DNA reads TGTGCCAGCAGCTGGCCGGGGGGCACTGAAGCTTTCTTT. The full variable domain, in which reference TRBV7-9 and TRBJ1-1 provide the parts outside the CDR3, is DTGVSQNPRHKITKRGQNVTFRCDPISEHNRLYWYRQTLGQGPEFLTYFQNEAQLEKSRLLSDRFSAERPKGSFSTLEIQRTEQGDSAMYLCASSWPGGTEAFFGQGTRLTVV.

This clonotype was recorded once. This chain connects TRBV12-3 or TRBV12-4 to TRBJ2-2; D is possibly TRBD2 (6 bases). The CDR3 totals 12 residues. V lost 8 bases and J lost 5, with 9 bases in between. The CDR3 reads CASASVTGELFF. DNA for the CDR3: TGTGCCAGCGCTAGCGTTACCGGGGAGCTGTTTTTT.